The clone carrying this T cell receptor (beta chain) was counted ten times or more. Constant-region reverse primers amplified full-length variable regions, followed by semi-nested Nested Universal Primer A PCR. TCRdb re-analysed the 5' RACE reads in MiXCR, keeping a single row per CDR3 protein. The repertoire consists of approximately 40,000 distinct CDR3 sequences, with approximately 22% occurring once and the leading ten covering around 4%. V dropped 8 bases and J dropped 7; count of bases not matched to a gene: 6. The CDR3 is made up of 13 amino acids. CDR1 is MGHRA, CDR2 YSYEKL, per germline. Cells sorted as Tregs were CD4+, CD25+ and CD127-/low.

The TCR comes from a female donor with breast cancer. The sample comprised Tregs sorted from blood. The gene calls are TRBV4-1 and TRBJ2-1; 9 positions match TRBD2. The CDR3: CASGREGWNEQFF. The CDR3 coding sequence is TGCGCCAGCGGGCGGGAGGGCTGGAATGAGCAGTTCTTC.